The TCR beta chain under discussion was sequenced for a study of blood T cell repertoires in COVID-19. Only in-frame clones appear in the TCRdb table, and some are missing; sequencing was by immunoSEQ multiplex PCR. The sample yields over 200,000 clones, around four fifths seen once. The sample holds one count of this clone. This TCR was recovered from a man at least 80 years old with acute or convalescent COVID-19. Sequenced material: peripheral blood.

CDR3 residues: CAWSVGVSNQPQHF. CDR3 DNA: TGTGCCTGGAGTGTAGGAGTGTCGAATCAGCCCCAGCATTTT. The rearrangement joins TRBV30 to TRBJ1-5; D gene unclear. The CDR3 runs to 14 residues. Trimming removed 0 bases from V and 4 bases from J, with 10 bases in between. Germline loops: CDR1 GTSNPN, CDR2 SVGIG (reference sequence).